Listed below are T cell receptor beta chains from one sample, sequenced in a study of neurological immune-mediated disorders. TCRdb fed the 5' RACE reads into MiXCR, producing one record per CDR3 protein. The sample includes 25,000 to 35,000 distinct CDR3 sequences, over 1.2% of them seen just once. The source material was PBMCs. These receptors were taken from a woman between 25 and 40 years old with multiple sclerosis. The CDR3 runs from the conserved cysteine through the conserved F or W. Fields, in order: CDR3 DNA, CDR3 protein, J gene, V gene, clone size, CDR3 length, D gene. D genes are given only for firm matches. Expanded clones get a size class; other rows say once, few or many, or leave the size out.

CDR3 DNA: TGTGCCAGCAGTGCCTCTACCCCGGGGAACACTGAAGCTTTCTTT; CDR3 protein: CASSASTPGNTEAFF; J gene: TRBJ1-1; V gene: TRBV25-1; clone size: many; CDR3 length: 15; D gene: -
CDR3 DNA: TGTGCCAGCAGCCAAGGGGCCGGAAACACCATATATTTT; CDR3 protein: CASSQGAGNTIYF; J gene: TRBJ1-3; V gene: TRBV3-1; clone size: many; CDR3 length: 13; D gene: -
CDR3 DNA: TGTGCTAGTGGTTTTTACAGGGGGTACTACACTGAAGCTTTCTTT; CDR3 protein: CASGFYRGYYTEAFF; J gene: TRBJ1-1; V gene: TRBV12-5; clone size: many; CDR3 length: 15; D gene: TRBD1
CDR3 DNA: TGTGCCAGCAGCTTGGTAGGGGGCTCCTCCAATCAGCCCCAGCATTTT; CDR3 protein: CASSLVGGSSNQPQHF; J gene: TRBJ1-5; V gene: TRBV7-2; clone size: many; CDR3 length: 16; D gene: TRBD1
CDR3 DNA: TGTGCCAGCAGCTTAAGGGCTAGCGGTAGCACAGATACGCAGTATTTT; CDR3 protein: CASSLRASGSTDTQYF; J gene: TRBJ2-3; V gene: TRBV7-6; clone size: many; CDR3 length: 16; D gene: TRBD2
CDR3 DNA: TGCGCCAGCAGCTTGGAGCAGGGGGCAAACACTGAAGCTTTCTTT; CDR3 protein: CASSLEQGANTEAFF; J gene: TRBJ1-1; V gene: TRBV5-1; clone size: many; CDR3 length: 15; D gene: TRBD1
CDR3 DNA: TGTGCCATCAAGGCGGGGGCCGAATACGAGCAGTACTTC; CDR3 protein: CAIKAGAEYEQYF; J gene: TRBJ2-7; V gene: TRBV10-3; clone size: many; CDR3 length: 13; D gene: -
CDR3 DNA: TGTGCCAGCAGTAGTTCCGGGCAGCACTCCTACGAGCAGTACTTC; CDR3 protein: CASSSSGQHSYEQYF; J gene: TRBJ2-7; V gene: TRBV12-3/TRBV12-4; clone size: many; CDR3 length: 15; D gene: -
CDR3 DNA: TGTGCCAGCAATCATGCGGGGCAGGGTCTTTACAATGAGCAGTTCTTC; CDR3 protein: CASNHAGQGLYNEQFF; J gene: TRBJ2-1; V gene: TRBV6-6; clone size: many; CDR3 length: 16; D gene: -
CDR3 DNA: TGTGCCAGCAGCTTTAGCGGGAGGGGAGAGACCCAGTACTTC; CDR3 protein: CASSFSGRGETQYF; J gene: TRBJ2-5; V gene: TRBV7-2; clone size: many; CDR3 length: 14; D gene: TRBD2
CDR3 DNA: TGTGCCAGCAGCTTGCGCTCAGGGGCTGGGGCCAACGTCCTGACTTTC; CDR3 protein: CASSLRSGAGANVLTF; J gene: TRBJ2-6; V gene: TRBV7-3; clone size: many; CDR3 length: 16; D gene: -
CDR3 DNA: TGTGCCAGCAAACCGTCCAATCAGCCCCAGCATTTT; CDR3 protein: CASKPSNQPQHF; J gene: TRBJ1-5; V gene: TRBV6-5; clone size: many; CDR3 length: 12; D gene: -
CDR3 DNA: TGCAGTTCAACTGACAGGGGGCGGGGAGAGACCCAGTACTTC; CDR3 protein: CSSTDRGRGETQYF; J gene: TRBJ2-5; V gene: TRBV20-1; clone size: many; CDR3 length: 14; D gene: TRBD1
CDR3 DNA: TGTGCCACCAGTGATTTGCGGGGGGGAAGGAACACCGGGGAGCTGTTTTTT; CDR3 protein: CATSDLRGGRNTGELFF; J gene: TRBJ2-2; V gene: TRBV24-1; clone size: many; CDR3 length: 17; D gene: TRBD2
CDR3 DNA: TGTGCCAGCAGTGGACTAGGGATCAGCAATCAGCCCCAGCATTTT; CDR3 protein: CASSGLGISNQPQHF; J gene: TRBJ1-5; V gene: TRBV2; clone size: -; CDR3 length: 15; D gene: -
CDR3 DNA: TGCAGTGCCCGGGGCAGGGATCGACAGCCCCAGCATTTT; CDR3 protein: CSARGRDRQPQHF; J gene: TRBJ1-5; V gene: TRBV20-1; clone size: many; CDR3 length: 13; D gene: -
CDR3 DNA: TGTGCCAGCAGTTTAGGTCAGGGGGGCACAGATACGCAGTATTTT; CDR3 protein: CASSLGQGGTDTQYF; J gene: TRBJ2-3; V gene: TRBV12-3/TRBV12-4; clone size: many; CDR3 length: 15; D gene: TRBD1
CDR3 DNA: TGTGCCAGCAGTTATCGTATTACGGGGCCTTACAATGAGCAGTTCTTC; CDR3 protein: CASSYRITGPYNEQFF; J gene: TRBJ2-1; V gene: TRBV27; clone size: many; CDR3 length: 16; D gene: -
CDR3 DNA: TGTGCCAGCAGCGTATCGGGACACACCTACGAGCAGTACTTC; CDR3 protein: CASSVSGHTYEQYF; J gene: TRBJ2-7; V gene: TRBV9; clone size: many; CDR3 length: 14; D gene: -
CDR3 DNA: TGTGCCATCGGGGGATATGGCACAGATACGCAGTATTTT; CDR3 protein: CAIGGYGTDTQYF; J gene: TRBJ2-3; V gene: TRBV10-3; clone size: many; CDR3 length: 13; D gene: -
CDR3 DNA: TGTGCCAGCAGGCGGGACTCCTTGTGGGATACGCAGTATTTT; CDR3 protein: CASRRDSLWDTQYF; J gene: TRBJ2-3; V gene: TRBV3-1; clone size: many; CDR3 length: 14; D gene: -
CDR3 DNA: TGCAGTGCTAGAGATTCGACTGGGCATTATGGCTACACCTTC; CDR3 protein: CSARDSTGHYGYTF; J gene: TRBJ1-2; V gene: TRBV20-1; clone size: many; CDR3 length: 14; D gene: -
CDR3 DNA: TGTGCCAGCAGCGTCCGACAGGGCGAAAAACTGTTTTTT; CDR3 protein: CASSVRQGEKLFF; J gene: TRBJ1-4; V gene: TRBV9; clone size: many; CDR3 length: 13; D gene: TRBD1
CDR3 DNA: TGTGCCAGCAGCGTGACCCCGCGCTCTGGAAACACCATATATTTT; CDR3 protein: CASSVTPRSGNTIYF; J gene: TRBJ1-3; V gene: TRBV9; clone size: many; CDR3 length: 15; D gene: -
CDR3 DNA: TGCAGTGCTAGAGGGGACATGCACTACACCGGGGAGCTGTTTTTT; CDR3 protein: CSARGDMHYTGELFF; J gene: TRBJ2-2; V gene: TRBV20-1; clone size: many; CDR3 length: 15; D gene: -
CDR3 DNA: TGCGCCAGCAGGAACACCAAGAATGAAAAACTGTTTTTT; CDR3 protein: CASRNTKNEKLFF; J gene: TRBJ1-4; V gene: TRBV5-1; clone size: many; CDR3 length: 13; D gene: -
CDR3 DNA: TGTGCCAGCAGCCCAATTTCCTACGAGCAGTACTTC; CDR3 protein: CASSPISYEQYF; J gene: TRBJ2-7; V gene: TRBV7-2; clone size: many; CDR3 length: 12; D gene: -
CDR3 DNA: TGTGCCAGCAGCCAAGATGGGGTGCGAGCCGGGGAGCTGTTTTTT; CDR3 protein: CASSQDGVRAGELFF; J gene: TRBJ2-2; V gene: TRBV3-1; clone size: many; CDR3 length: 15; D gene: -
CDR3 DNA: TGTGCCAGCAGCCGAGTAATTCAGGCACAGTTCAACACTGAAGCTTTCTTT; CDR3 protein: CASSRVIQAQFNTEAFF; J gene: TRBJ1-1; V gene: TRBV11-2; clone size: many; CDR3 length: 17; D gene: -
CDR3 DNA: TGTGCCAGCAGTTTCGGCAGGGCAACGGGCGAGCAGTACTTC; CDR3 protein: CASSFGRATGEQYF; J gene: TRBJ2-7; V gene: TRBV12-3/TRBV12-4; clone size: many; CDR3 length: 14; D gene: -
CDR3 DNA: TGCAGTGCTAGGGGGACTAGCGGGGTGAAGTATGAGCAGTTCTTC; CDR3 protein: CSARGTSGVKYEQFF; J gene: TRBJ2-1; V gene: TRBV20-1; clone size: many; CDR3 length: 15; D gene: TRBD2
CDR3 DNA: TGTGCCAGCAGTTACATGACGGGAAATGAAAAACTGTTTTTT; CDR3 protein: CASSYMTGNEKLFF; J gene: TRBJ1-4; V gene: TRBV6-5; clone size: many; CDR3 length: 14; D gene: -
CDR3 DNA: TGTGCCACCAGGGGTCCGGACAGCAACTATGGCTACACCTTC; CDR3 protein: CATRGPDSNYGYTF; J gene: TRBJ1-2; V gene: TRBV24-1; clone size: many; CDR3 length: 14; D gene: -
CDR3 DNA: TGCAGTGCTAGAGATCGATTGGGCAGGGATGAAAAACTGTTTTTT; CDR3 protein: CSARDRLGRDEKLFF; J gene: TRBJ1-4; V gene: TRBV20-1; clone size: many; CDR3 length: 15; D gene: -
CDR3 DNA: TGTGCCAGCAGCTTAGTGGACAGATGGCAGTACTTC; CDR3 protein: CASSLVDRWQYF; J gene: TRBJ2-7; V gene: TRBV7-8; clone size: many; CDR3 length: 12; D gene: -
CDR3 DNA: TGTGCCAGCAGCTTATACCCCCCGGGCCTGGGCTACGAGCAGTACTTC; CDR3 protein: CASSLYPPGLGYEQYF; J gene: TRBJ2-7; V gene: TRBV7-7; clone size: many; CDR3 length: 16; D gene: -
CDR3 DNA: TGTGCCAGCAGCCAAGAACCAAACGAGCAGTACTTC; CDR3 protein: CASSQEPNEQYF; J gene: TRBJ2-7; V gene: TRBV14; clone size: many; CDR3 length: 12; D gene: -
CDR3 DNA: TGTGCCAGCAGCGGGGTGAACCACAGGGGCTCTGAAGCTTTCTTT; CDR3 protein: CASSGVNHRGSEAFF; J gene: TRBJ1-1; V gene: TRBV7-2; clone size: many; CDR3 length: 15; D gene: TRBD1
CDR3 DNA: TGCAGTGCTAGAGTTGGAGACAGGGTCTACGAGCAGTACTTC; CDR3 protein: CSARVGDRVYEQYF; J gene: TRBJ2-7; V gene: TRBV20-1; clone size: many; CDR3 length: 14; D gene: TRBD1
CDR3 DNA: TGTGCCAGCAGTTCTCTCGGGACAGTTGAAAAACTGTTTTTT; CDR3 protein: CASSSLGTVEKLFF; J gene: TRBJ1-4; V gene: TRBV12-3/TRBV12-4; clone size: many; CDR3 length: 14; D gene: TRBD1
CDR3 DNA: TGCAGTGCTCCCAGGACAGGAATCCACGAGCAGTACTTC; CDR3 protein: CSAPRTGIHEQYF; J gene: TRBJ2-7; V gene: TRBV20-1; clone size: many; CDR3 length: 13; D gene: TRBD1
CDR3 DNA: TGTGCCGCGGCTATATCGGTGAACACTGAAGCTTTCTTT; CDR3 protein: CAAAISVNTEAFF; J gene: TRBJ1-1; V gene: TRBV7-9; clone size: many; CDR3 length: 13; D gene: -
CDR3 DNA: TGTGCCAGCAGCCCCCGGGACACCGATCAGCCCCAGCATTTT; CDR3 protein: CASSPRDTDQPQHF; J gene: TRBJ1-5; V gene: TRBV6-5; clone size: many; CDR3 length: 14; D gene: -
CDR3 DNA: TGTGCCATCCGGACAGGGTGGTCCACTGAAGCTTTCTTT; CDR3 protein: CAIRTGWSTEAFF; J gene: TRBJ1-1; V gene: TRBV10-3; clone size: many; CDR3 length: 13; D gene: TRBD1
CDR3 DNA: TGTGCCAGCAGCTCCATCAGGGAGGCTGGAAACACCATATATTTT; CDR3 protein: CASSSIREAGNTIYF; J gene: TRBJ1-3; V gene: TRBV6-5; clone size: many; CDR3 length: 15; D gene: -
CDR3 DNA: TGTGCCATCAGTGGGGGACAGTTAAATCAGCCCCAGCATTTT; CDR3 protein: CAISGGQLNQPQHF; J gene: TRBJ1-5; V gene: TRBV10-3; clone size: many; CDR3 length: 14; D gene: TRBD1
CDR3 DNA: TGCAGTGCTAGAAATCTTGCGGCAAGCTCCTACGAGCAGTACTTC; CDR3 protein: CSARNLAASSYEQYF; J gene: TRBJ2-7; V gene: TRBV20-1; clone size: many; CDR3 length: 15; D gene: -
CDR3 DNA: TGCAGTGCTAGAAACAGGGGTAATGAAAAACTGTTTTTT; CDR3 protein: CSARNRGNEKLFF; J gene: TRBJ1-4; V gene: TRBV20-1; clone size: many; CDR3 length: 13; D gene: TRBD1
CDR3 DNA: TGTGCCACCGGGACAGGGTCGATCCACGAGCAGTACTTC; CDR3 protein: CATGTGSIHEQYF; J gene: TRBJ2-7; V gene: TRBV10-3; clone size: many; CDR3 length: 13; D gene: TRBD1